The source of this TCR beta chain is a study of identical twins. This clonotype was seen only a few times. A template switching step contributed a universal primer site, while unique molecular identifiers were present in the cDNA. A single record per CDR3 protein comes from TCRdb applying MiXCR to the 5' RACE reads. Seen here are about 490,000 distinct CDR3 sequences, 15% observed once, and the top ten hold around 0.4%. The CDR3 contains 14 residues. Per germline, CDR1 MDHEN and CDR2 SYDVKM. V lost 3 bases to trimming and J lost 3 bases, with 11 bases between them. The data also belong to a second study, concerning yellow fever vaccine responses in identical twins.

The sequence was collected from a woman aged 18-29 years in good health. The V gene is TRBV28, the J gene TRBJ2-5; D is tentatively TRBD1 or TRBD2 (5 bases each). Sequencing was done on a sample of CD4+ T cells sorted from blood. The chain's CDR3 is CASSLGVREETQYF. The CDR3 DNA reads as TGTGCCAGCAGTTTGGGGGTACGAGAAGAGACCCAGTACTTC.